A selection of T cell receptor beta chains follows, all from one sample in a study of blood T cell repertoires in COVID-19. The method was immunoSEQ multiplex PCR; TCRdb's version includes in-frame clones alone and lacks a portion of them. The data contain fewer than 120,000 clones, 82% of them singletons. The sequenced sample was peripheral blood. Receptors were obtained from a woman in her sixties with acute or convalescent COVID-19. Both conserved end residues are part of each CDR3. Each record gives: D gene, J gene, V gene, clone size, CDR3 protein, CDR3 DNA. The D gene is left open where the match is weak. For some rows the clone size is stated as once, few or many, or as a class when expanded; others skip it.

TRBD1 | TRBJ2-2 | TRBV5-6 | . | CASSLVGDRGDAGELFF | TGTGCCAGCAGCTTGGTCGGGGACAGGGGTGACGCCGGGGAGCTGTTTTTT
TRBD1 | TRBJ2-1 | TRBV5-1 | once | CASRTGTGVGRVTYEQFF | TGCGCCAGCCGTACCGGGACAGGCGTGGGGCGGGTGACTTATGAGCAGTTCTTC
. | TRBJ2-1 | TRBV30 | few | CAWRGILGDEQFF | TGTGCCTGGAGGGGTATATTGGGCGATGAGCAGTTCTTC
. | TRBJ1-2 | TRBV12-3/TRBV12-4 | . | CASSLGGLYGYTF | TGTGCCAGCAGTTTGGGGGGGCTCTATGGCTACACCTTC
TRBD1 | TRBJ2-5 | TRBV6-5 | . | CASSYSYRGFETQYF | TGTGCCAGCAGTTACTCGTACAGGGGGTTTGAGACCCAGTACTTC
TRBD2 | TRBJ2-1 | TRBV4-3 | . | CASSQGPTSGGRNEQFF | TGCGCCAGCAGCCAAGGACCGACTAGCGGGGGTCGTAATGAGCAGTTCTTC
TRBD1 | TRBJ2-7 | TRBV11-2 | . | CASSLFQGAYEQYF | TGTGCCAGCAGCCTGTTTCAGGGGGCCTACGAGCAGTACTTC
. | TRBJ1-2 | TRBV28 | few | CASSRGSGYTF | TGTGCCAGCAGTCGGGGTTCTGGCTACACCTTC
. | TRBJ1-4 | TRBV9 | . | CASSVGGLFSEKLFF | TGTGCCAGCAGCGTAGGAGGACTTTTCTCCGAAAAACTGTTTTTT
TRBD1 | TRBJ1-5 | TRBV5-1 | once | CASSGGQGDQPQHF | TGCGCCAGCAGCGGGGGACAGGGTGATCAGCCCCAGCATTTT
. | TRBJ1-2 | TRBV10-3 | . | CAISEGAGYGYTF | TGTGCCATCAGTGAAGGGGCGGGGTATGGCTACACCTTC
. | TRBJ2-3 | TRBV4-2 | . | CASSTLEGGTDTQYF | TGTGCCAGCAGCACACTAGAGGGGGGCACAGATACGCAGTATTTT
. | TRBJ2-7 | TRBV28 | . | CASRRDRLEQYF | TGTGCCAGCAGACGCGACAGACTCGAGCAGTACTTC
TRBD1 | TRBJ1-4 | TRBV2 | . | CASRIGTGEEKLFF | TGTGCCAGCAGGATCGGGACAGGGGAGGAAAAACTGTTTTTT
. | TRBJ1-1 | TRBV6-5 | . | CASSSGHTTEAFF | TGTGCCAGCAGTTCGGGACATACCACTGAAGCTTTCTTT
TRBD1 | TRBJ2-3 | TRBV9 | . | CASSVAGTAPYTQYF | TGTGCCAGCAGCGTAGCCGGGACAGCACCTTATACGCAGTATTTT
. | TRBJ2-7 | TRBV4-2 | . | CASSQDSSRSSYEQYF | TGTGCCAGCAGCCAAGATAGTAGTAGGAGCTCCTACGAGCAGTACTTC
. | TRBJ2-7 | TRBV12-3/TRBV12-4 | . | CASSLTGYEQYF | TGTGCCAGCAGTCTGACAGGATACGAGCAGTACTTC
. | TRBJ1-5 | TRBV4-2 | once | CASSQALAGDQPQHF | TGTGCCAGCAGCCAAGCCTTGGCCGGGGATCAGCCCCAGCATTTT
. | TRBJ1-6 | TRBV11-3 | . | CASSLDGTRASPLHF | TGTGCCAGCAGCTTAGATGGTACGAGGGCATCACCCCTCCACTTT
. | TRBJ2-7 | TRBV4-3 | . | CASSQDSPGTPTYEQYF | TGCGCCAGCAGCCAAGATTCCCCCGGGACTCCTACCTACGAGCAGTACTTC
TRBD1 | TRBJ1-3 | TRBV18 | . | CASSPDRGGNTIYF | TGTGCCAGCTCGCCGGACAGGGGTGGAAACACCATATATTTT
. | TRBJ2-2 | TRBV9 | . | CASSGPGTGELFF | TGTGCCAGCAGCGGCCCGGGGACCGGGGAGCTGTTTTTT
. | TRBJ2-7 | TRBV29-1 | . | CSVVAGYLHEQYF | TGCAGCGTTGTGGCAGGGTATCTCCACGAGCAGTACTTC
TRBD2 | TRBJ2-5 | TRBV28 | few | CASSLAGGPQETQYF | TGTGCCAGCAGCCTAGCGGGGGGGCCCCAGGAGACCCAGTACTTC
TRBD2 | TRBJ2-5 | TRBV3-1/TRBV3-2 | . | CASSLRTSGGSLQETQYF | TGTGCCAGCAGCCTAAGGACTAGCGGGGGGTCCTTACAAGAGACCCAGTACTTC
. | TRBJ2-2 | TRBV19 | . | CASSSSSGFTGELFF | TGTGCCAGTAGTTCGTCATCGGGGTTCACCGGGGAGCTGTTTTTT
TRBD1 | TRBJ2-2 | TRBV9 | . | CASSPRTGITGELFF | TGTGCCAGCAGCCCGCGGACAGGGATCACCGGGGAGCTGTTTTTT
. | TRBJ2-6 | TRBV10-3 | . | CAISAPGAGANVLTF | TGTGCCATCAGCGCCCCAGGGGCTGGGGCCAACGTCCTGACTTTC
. | TRBJ1-1 | TRBV29-1 | . | CSGWSGYTEAFF | TGCAGCGGCTGGTCGGGATACACTGAAGCTTTCTTT
TRBD1 | TRBJ1-5 | TRBV12-5 | . | CASGLVLGTGAQPQHF | TGTGCTAGTGGTTTGGTACTCGGGACAGGAGCACAGCCCCAGCATTTT
TRBD2 | TRBJ2-1 | TRBV7-2 | . | CASSSRQAGGRYEQFF | TGTGCCAGCAGTTCGAGACAAGCGGGGGGGCGGTATGAGCAGTTCTTC
. | TRBJ2-7 | TRBV28 | few | CASSTSHETSSDEQYF | TGTGCCAGCAGTACCTCCCACGAGACTAGTAGCGACGAGCAGTACTTC
. | TRBJ2-3 | TRBV7-2 | many | CASSLDPGGTDTQYF | TGTGCCAGCAGCTTAGACCCGGGGGGCACAGATACGCAGTATTTT
. | TRBJ1-1 | TRBV4-2 | . | CASSHSTGSGVAEAFF | TGTGCCAGCAGCCACTCAACAGGGTCCGGGGTAGCTGAAGCTTTCTTT
TRBD1 | TRBJ1-2 | TRBV18 | . | CASSPIRTGGNYGYTF | TGTGCCAGCTCACCAATAAGGACAGGCGGAAACTATGGCTACACCTTC
TRBD1 | TRBJ1-2 | TRBV5-4 | few | CASSWPFGQGAGGYTF | TGTGCCAGCAGTTGGCCTTTTGGACAGGGGGCTGGCGGCTACACCTTC
TRBD1 | TRBJ2-7 | TRBV7-2 | once | CASSLGQGARYEQYF | TGTGCCAGCAGCCTAGGGCAGGGGGCGAGATACGAGCAGTACTTC
. | TRBJ2-7 | TRBV7-9 | . | CASSPGGYEQYF | TGTGCCAGCAGCCCCGGCGGATACGAGCAGTACTTC
TRBD2 | TRBJ2-7 | TRBV3-1/TRBV3-2 | . | CASSQRGGYEQYF | TGTGCCAGCAGCCAACGGGGGGGCTACGAGCAGTACTTC
TRBD1 | TRBJ1-5 | TRBV3-1/TRBV3-2 | . | CASSQGGGQRGPQHF | TGTGCCAGCAGCCAAGGTGGGGGACAGAGGGGGCCCCAGCATTTT
. | TRBJ2-1 | TRBV4-1 | few | CASSQDGQGQFF | TGCGCCAGCAGCCAAGATGGGCAGGGGCAGTTCTTC
TRBD1 | TRBJ1-1 | TRBV6-6 | . | CASSLPGQGPFEAFF | TGTGCCAGCAGCCTTCCGGGACAGGGGCCCTTTGAAGCTTTCTTT
. | TRBJ1-2 | TRBV2 | . | CASSDDRWGYGYTF | TGTGCCAGCAGCGACGACAGGTGGGGCTATGGCTACACCTTC
TRBD2 | TRBJ2-2 | TRBV9 | . | CASSRGTSGGGELFF | TGTGCCAGCAGCAGAGGGACTAGCGGGGGCGGGGAGCTGTTTTTT